Each of the 5 T cell receptor beta chains below was sequenced from the same sample in a study of shared clonotypes between healthy human individuals. Sequencing used immunoSEQ multiplex PCR; TCRdb keeps in-frame clones, though not all of them. Of roughly 2.2 million clones in the sample, about 90% were seen once. Sequenced input: naive CD4+ T cells from PBMCs. The subset denotes: CD45RA+ positively selected. These receptors all come from a man younger than 35 in good health. Some clones in this sample may be carry-over from other donors' samples.

The chain is built from TRBV7-9 and TRBJ1-2, with D possibly being TRBD1 (5 bases). The CDR3 length is 14 residues. Germline CDR1 is SEHNR and CDR2 is FQNEAQ (reference sequence). V lost 1 base to trimming and J lost 4 bases, with 10 bases between them. The CDR3 loop is CASSLGAGLYGYTF. CDR3 nucleotides: TGTGCCAGCAGCTTAGGGGCAGGGCTCTATGGCTACACCTTC.

This clone was counted once. The J gene is TRBJ1-1, the V gene TRBV7-9, with 10 bases that match TRBD1. Germline V gene sequence: CDR1 SEHNR, CDR2 FQNEAQ (reference sequence). J was trimmed by 1 base and V by 5 bases; bases with no gene match: 4. This CDR3 spans 15 amino acids. This CDR3 reads CASSPGTGANTEAFF. The CDR3 bases are TGTGCCAGCAGCCCAGGGACAGGGGCGAACACTGAAGCTTTCTTT.

V gene TRBV28 combines with J gene TRBJ1-5; D is unclear. The CDR3 spans 16 residues. Germline CDR1 and CDR2: MDHEN and SYDVKM. Trimming removed 5 bases from V and 1 base from J, with 15 bases in between. CDR3 DNA: TGTGCCAGCAGTCCTCACGCGGGAATGAGCAATCAGCCCCAGCATTTT. Amino acids: CASSPHAGMSNQPQHF.

Of note for this clone: Distinct nucleotide sequences in the sample also encode this CDR3. The rearrangement uses TRBV7-3 and TRBJ2-7, with D possibly matching TRBD1 (6 bases). Trimming took 2 bases from V and 4 from J, leaving 9 bases between them. Germline V lookup: CDR1 SGHTA, CDR2 FQGTGA. CDR3 length: 13 residues. The CDR3 region is CASSLGRGYEQYF. CDR3 nucleotide sequence: TGTGCCAGCAGCTTAGGCAGGGGATACGAGCAGTACTTC.

The J gene is TRBJ2-7, the V gene TRBV4-2; 10 bases are shared with TRBD1. V dropped 4 bases and J dropped 6; count of bases not matched to a gene: 9. In germline, CDR1 is LGHNA, CDR2 YNFKEQ. The CDR3 is 15 residues long. This CDR3 reads CASSRGTGEEGEQYF. The CDR3 region has the DNA TGTGCCAGCAGCCGAGGGACAGGGGAAGAGGGCGAGCAGTACTTC.